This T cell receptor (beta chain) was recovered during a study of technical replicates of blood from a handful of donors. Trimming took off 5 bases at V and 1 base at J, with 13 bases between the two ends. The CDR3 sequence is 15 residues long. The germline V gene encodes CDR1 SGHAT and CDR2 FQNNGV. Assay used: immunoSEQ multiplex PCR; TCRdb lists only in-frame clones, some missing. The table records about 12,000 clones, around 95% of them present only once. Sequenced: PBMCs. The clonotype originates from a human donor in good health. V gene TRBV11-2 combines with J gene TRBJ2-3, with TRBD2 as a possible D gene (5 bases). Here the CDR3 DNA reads TGTGCCAGCAGCCCATTAGGGAGTGGCACAGATACGCAGTATTTT. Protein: CASSPLGSGTDTQYF.